A selection of T cell receptor beta chains follows, all from one sample in a study of cytomegalovirus exposure and HLA in healthy donors. Repertoires were generated with immunoSEQ multiplex PCR, while TCRdb's copy carries only in-frame clones and drops some. The data contain 65,000 to 90,000 clones, around 75% of them singletons. Sequenced input: PBMCs. The receptors shown here come from a man between 65 and 85 years old in good health and CMV-seronegative. CDR3s include the opening cysteine and the closing phenylalanine or tryptophan. D genes are given only for firm matches. Clone sizes are given selectively: once, few, many, or a class where the clone is expanded.

>.|TRBJ1-6|TRBV7-9|12|.
TGTGCCAGCACGCGGGAACATTCACCCCTCCACTTT
CASTREHSPLHF
>TRBD1|TRBJ2-1|TRBV28|13|once
TGTGCCAGCAGTACGACAGGGCTGATAGAGCAGTTCTTC
CASSTTGLIEQFF
>.|TRBJ1-4|TRBV6-1|13|few
TGTGCCAGCAGAGAGAGGGAGGACGAAAAACTGTTTTTT
CASREREDEKLFF
>.|TRBJ1-1|TRBV20-1|10|.
TGCAGTGCTACGGACACCGAAGCTTTCTTT
CSATDTEAFF
>.|TRBJ1-2|TRBV7-8|16|once
TGTGCCAGCAGCTTAGAGGCTGGGGCCGGCTTCTATGGCTACACCTTC
CASSLEAGAGFYGYTF
>TRBD1|TRBJ1-5|TRBV2|16|.
TGTGCCAGCAGTGGGACAGGGGGTGCGCGCAATCAGCCCCAGCATTTT
CASSGTGGARNQPQHF
>TRBD2|TRBJ2-3|TRBV5-1|17|few
TGCGCCAGCAGCTCCGGGGCTAGCGGGAGGGCGGAAGATACGCAGTATTTT
CASSSGASGRAEDTQYF
>.|TRBJ2-7|TRBV6-1|15|.
TGTGCCAGCAGTCCAAGCGGTCTCGAAGGAGGCGAGCAGTACTTC
CASSPSGLEGGEQYF
>.|TRBJ2-2|TRBV6-6|12|.
TGTGCCAGCAGCGACTGGTCCGGGGAGCTGTTTTTT
CASSDWSGELFF
>.|TRBJ2-7|TRBV5-1|14|.
TGCGCCTCATCCCCCGAGGCCCCCTCCTACGAGCAGTACTTC
CASSPEAPSYEQYF
>.|TRBJ1-5|TRBV18|15|.
TGTGCCAGCTCACCGGGGACTAATAGCAATCAGCCCCAGCATTTT
CASSPGTNSNQPQHF
>TRBD1|TRBJ1-2|TRBV5-1|13|.
TGCGCCAGCAGCCCTGGACAGGGTGGCGGCTACACCTTC
CASSPGQGGGYTF
>TRBD2|TRBJ2-2|TRBV7-2|17|few
TGTGCCAGCAGCCTCACAGCGGGAGGGCCGAGGACCGGGGAGCTGTTTTTT
CASSLTAGGPRTGELFF
>TRBD2|TRBJ2-1|TRBV10-1|13|.
TGCGCCAGCAGTGAGTCGATAGCGGGGGAGCAGTTCTTC
CASSESIAGEQFF
>.|TRBJ2-7|TRBV10-2|13|.
TGCGCCAGCGGTCGACAGAGCTCCTACGAGCAGTACTTC
CASGRQSSYEQYF
>TRBD1|TRBJ2-7|TRBV7-9|15|.
TGTGCCAGCAGCCCCGGACAGGGGTCCAACTACGAGCAGTACTTC
CASSPGQGSNYEQYF
>.|TRBJ2-5|TRBV6-6|13|.
TGTGCCAGCAGTACACAGCTGCAAGAGACCCAGTACTTC
CASSTQLQETQYF
>TRBD2|TRBJ2-5|TRBV7-9|14|once
TGTGCCAGCAGCCTGGCGGGGGGGCAAGAGACCCAGTACTTC
CASSLAGGQETQYF
>.|TRBJ2-1|TRBV5-1|11|once
TGCGCCAGCAGCTTGGCAGATGAGCAGTTCTTC
CASSLADEQFF
>.|TRBJ2-7|TRBV7-2|15|.
TGTGCCAGCAGCTTATTGGGCCAGGGTAGTTACGAGCAGTACTTC
CASSLLGQGSYEQYF
>.|TRBJ2-4|TRBV30|18|.
TGTGCCTGGAGCCAAAGAATGGGCAGCAGCAACACCAAAAACATTCAGTACTTC
CAWSQRMGSSNTKNIQYF
>.|TRBJ1-2|TRBV7-2|18|.
TGTGCCAGCAGCGATAGTGTCTTGGACAGTGTCGCTAACTATGGCTACACCTTC
CASSDSVLDSVANYGYTF
>.|TRBJ2-1|TRBV9|14|.
TGTGCCAGCAGCGTAGAACAGACCTACAATGAGCAGTTCTTC
CASSVEQTYNEQFF
>TRBD1|TRBJ2-6|TRBV19|17|.
TGTGCCAGCGCACCGGGACAGGGGGTAGCTGGGGCCAACGTCCTGACTTTC
CASAPGQGVAGANVLTF
>TRBD2|TRBJ2-1|TRBV5-6|15|once
TGTGCCAGCAGCTTGTATCAAGCGGGGGCGGGTGAGCAGTTCTTC
CASSLYQAGAGEQFF
>TRBD2|TRBJ2-5|TRBV6-6|14|.
TGTGCCAGCAGTTCGACGACTAGCGGGGAGACCCAGTACTTC
CASSSTTSGETQYF
>.|TRBJ2-1|TRBV10-1|15|.
TGCGCCAGCAGTGAGTCGCAGGGTAACTACAATGAGCAGTTCTTC
CASSESQGNYNEQFF
>.|TRBJ1-4|TRBV28|14|.
TGTGCCAGCAGTACCCCAGGGCAGTCGCAAAAACTGTTTTTT
CASSTPGQSQKLFF
>.|TRBJ1-1|TRBV29-1|13|.
TGCAGCGCCAGGACGGGGAATTTCGCTGAAGCTTTCTTT
CSARTGNFAEAFF
>TRBD1|TRBJ1-4|TRBV5-6|16|.
TGTGCCAGCAGCTTGGCCGGACAGGGGAATAATGAAAAACTGTTTTTT
CASSLAGQGNNEKLFF
>.|TRBJ1-5|TRBV28|15|few
TGTGCCAGCAGTCTTACTAGTGGACGGAATCAGCCCCAGCATTTT
CASSLTSGRNQPQHF
>.|TRBJ1-5|TRBV6-5|14|.
TGTGCCAGCAGGGAGTATTTAGGCAATCAGCCCCAGCATTTT
CASREYLGNQPQHF
>.|TRBJ1-4|TRBV6-6|13|few
TGTGCCAGCAGTTACTCGCAACAGTGTGGGCTGTTTTTT
CASSYSQQCGLFF
>.|TRBJ2-1|TRBV7-9|17|.
TGTGCCAGCAGACCCCCCCCGGGCAGGGGAAAAAACAATGAGCAGTTCTTC
CASRPPPGRGKNNEQFF
>TRBD2|TRBJ2-1|TRBV18|17|few
TGTGCCAGCTCACCACGTGGCGGGGGGAGCTCCTACAATGAGCAGTTCTTC
CASSPRGGGSSYNEQFF
>TRBD2|TRBJ2-5|TRBV7-9|13|few
TGTGCCAGCAGCTTCTCCGGGGAGGGGACCCAGTACTTC
CASSFSGEGTQYF
>TRBD2|TRBJ2-2|TRBV5-1|14|.
TGCGCCAGCAGCCCGGGGGGGAACACCGGGGAGCTGTTTTTT
CASSPGGNTGELFF
>.|TRBJ2-2|TRBV7-9|15|few
TGTTCCAGCAGCTCGCACAGGGCCGGGACCGGGGAGCTGTTTTTT
CSSSSHRAGTGELFF
>TRBD1|TRBJ2-3|TRBV18|14|.
TGTGCCAGCAAAGGACAGGGGAGCACAGATACGCAGTATTTT
CASKGQGSTDTQYF
>.|TRBJ1-1|TRBV19|13|.
TGTGCCAGTAGTATACCAAACAGGGTTGAAGCTTTCTTT
CASSIPNRVEAFF
>.|TRBJ2-7|TRBV5-1|15|.
TGCGCCAGCAGCTTGGGGGCAGACGGTACCTACGAGCAGTACTTC
CASSLGADGTYEQYF
>TRBD2|TRBJ2-1|TRBV7-9|18|.
TGTGCCAGCAGCTCACGGTGGTCACTAGCGGGAGTGGGCAATGAGCAGTTCTTC
CASSSRWSLAGVGNEQFF
>TRBD1|TRBJ2-2|TRBV19|15|few
TGTGCCAGTAGTCTGGGACAGGGACTTGCCGGGGAGCTGTTTTTT
CASSLGQGLAGELFF
>TRBD1|TRBJ1-6|TRBV28|14|.
TGTGCCAGCAGTTTGAGACAGGGAGGAGATACCCTCCACTTT
CASSLRQGGDTLHF